This TCR beta chain was captured in a study of CD8 T cells in Susac syndrome. CDR1 and CDR2 (germline): SGHRS, YFSETQ. The V end lost 4 bases, the J end lost 2 bases, and 11 bases lay between the germline ends. The CDR3 runs to 14 residues. Sequencing of TCR beta was performed on blood CD8+ T cells and on blood CD4+ T cells. Worth noting for this clonotype: Its target is not known.

Study-level findings and limits: Clonal expansion was not observed in the Susac syndrome CD4+ T cell repertoires.

Roughly 0.45 to 1 ug RNA was reverse transcribed with random hexamers. TCRdb re-analysed the immunoSEQ multiplex PCR reads in MiXCR, keeping a single row per CDR3 protein. The data contain 160,000 or so distinct CDR3 sequences, 94% of them singletons. The TCR originated in a human donor with Susac syndrome. This chain uses TRBV5-1 with TRBJ2-3; possible D gene TRBD1, 6 bases. The sequencing sample was made of CD4+ T cells from PBMCs. The CDR3 loop reads CASSPRGPTDTQYF. For the CDR3, the DNA is TGCGCCAGCAGCCCCAGGGGACCCACAGATACGCAGTATTTT.